A selection of T cell receptor beta chains follows, all from one sample in a study of shared clonotypes between healthy human individuals. Repertoires were generated with immunoSEQ multiplex PCR, while TCRdb's copy carries only in-frame clones and drops some. Of 95,000 to 120,000 clones in the sample, under 70% were seen once. Sequencing was done on a sample of memory CD8+ T cells sorted from blood. The receptor set was obtained from a woman younger than 45 in good health. CDR3s include the opening cysteine and the closing phenylalanine or tryptophan. A D gene is named only where the DNA matches it firmly. Where a row states a size, it is once, few, many or the class of an expanded clone; other rows omit it.

D gene: .
V gene: TRBV27
clone size: .
J gene: TRBJ2-7
CDR3 protein: CASSSYQGYRSYEQYF
CDR3 DNA: TGTGCCAGCAGTTCGTACCAGGGTTATCGCTCCTACGAGCAGTACTTC

D gene: .
V gene: TRBV29-1
clone size: few
J gene: TRBJ1-2
CDR3 protein: CSAKGHEKSNYGYTF
CDR3 DNA: TGCAGCGCCAAGGGACATGAGAAGAGTAACTATGGCTACACCTTC

D gene: TRBD2
V gene: TRBV19
clone size: .
J gene: TRBJ2-5
CDR3 protein: CASTGLAVVEAQYF
CDR3 DNA: TGTGCCAGTACTGGACTAGCGGTAGTTGAGGCCCAGTACTTC

D gene: .
V gene: TRBV5-4
clone size: few
J gene: TRBJ2-7
CDR3 protein: CASSLTQGPAYEQYF
CDR3 DNA: TGTGCCAGCAGCCTTACCCAGGGGCCCGCCTACGAGCAGTACTTC

D gene: .
V gene: TRBV7-9
clone size: few
J gene: TRBJ2-7
CDR3 protein: CASSRPHYEQYF
CDR3 DNA: TGTGCCAGCAGTCGCCCGCACTACGAGCAGTACTTC

D gene: TRBD1
V gene: TRBV10-1
clone size: .
J gene: TRBJ2-3
CDR3 protein: CASSSGQGDADTQYF
CDR3 DNA: TGCGCCAGCAGTTCGGGACAGGGGGATGCAGATACGCAGTATTTT

D gene: .
V gene: TRBV5-6
clone size: .
J gene: TRBJ2-1
CDR3 protein: CASSGTGYNEQFF
CDR3 DNA: TGTGCCAGCAGCGGTACAGGGTATAATGAGCAGTTCTTC

D gene: .
V gene: TRBV7-9
clone size: .
J gene: TRBJ2-1
CDR3 protein: CASSLGPYEQFF
CDR3 DNA: TGTGCCAGCAGCTTAGGTCCTTATGAGCAGTTCTTC

D gene: TRBD1
V gene: TRBV5-5
clone size: .
J gene: TRBJ2-1
CDR3 protein: CASSIGQGSGNEQFF
CDR3 DNA: TGTGCCAGCAGCATTGGACAGGGCTCGGGCAATGAGCAGTTCTTC

D gene: .
V gene: TRBV5-1
clone size: .
J gene: TRBJ1-4
CDR3 protein: CASSGGQSASEKLFF
CDR3 DNA: TGCGCCAGCAGCGGAGGACAGTCCGCCTCGGAAAAACTGTTTTTT

D gene: .
V gene: TRBV9
clone size: .
J gene: TRBJ1-4
CDR3 protein: CASSSDLTGATNEKLFF
CDR3 DNA: TGTGCCAGCTCGTCAGATTTAACGGGTGCAACTAATGAAAAACTGTTTTTT

D gene: .
V gene: TRBV6-1
clone size: .
J gene: TRBJ2-7
CDR3 protein: CASSARGASYEQYF
CDR3 DNA: TGTGCCAGCAGTGCGAGGGGAGCCTCCTACGAGCAGTACTTC

D gene: TRBD2
V gene: TRBV18
clone size: .
J gene: TRBJ2-5
CDR3 protein: CASSPEGGIETQYF
CDR3 DNA: TGTGCCAGCTCACCAGAGGGAGGGATCGAGACCCAGTACTTC

D gene: .
V gene: TRBV7-9
clone size: .
J gene: TRBJ1-2
CDR3 protein: CASRRAEYGYTF
CDR3 DNA: TGTGCCAGCAGACGGGCGGAGTATGGCTACACCTTC

D gene: TRBD2
V gene: TRBV11-2
clone size: many
J gene: TRBJ2-1
CDR3 protein: CASSTGTSGMNEQFF
CDR3 DNA: TGTGCCAGCAGCACCGGGACTAGCGGGATGAATGAGCAGTTCTTC

D gene: TRBD1
V gene: TRBV19
clone size: .
J gene: TRBJ2-2
CDR3 protein: CASRRGDRHTGELFF
CDR3 DNA: TGTGCCAGTAGGAGGGGGGACAGGCACACCGGGGAGCTGTTTTTT

D gene: .
V gene: TRBV25-1
clone size: .
J gene: TRBJ2-2
CDR3 protein: CASSIEGTTYSGELFF
CDR3 DNA: TGTGCCAGCAGTATCGAGGGAACGACGTATTCCGGGGAGCTGTTTTTT

D gene: TRBD2
V gene: TRBV5-5
clone size: .
J gene: TRBJ2-5
CDR3 protein: CASSYGTSGRARETQYF
CDR3 DNA: TGTGCCAGCAGCTACGGGACTAGCGGGAGGGCCCGGGAGACCCAGTACTTC

D gene: .
V gene: TRBV6-1
clone size: .
J gene: TRBJ2-7
CDR3 protein: CASSEAGGQHTYEQYF
CDR3 DNA: TGTGCCAGCAGTGAAGCGGGGGGACAGCATACCTACGAGCAGTACTTC

D gene: .
V gene: TRBV6-4
clone size: .
J gene: TRBJ2-1
CDR3 protein: CASSDSSESSYNEQFF
CDR3 DNA: TGTGCCAGCAGTGACTCATCGGAGAGCTCCTACAATGAGCAGTTCTTC

D gene: TRBD2
V gene: TRBV6-4
clone size: few
J gene: TRBJ2-7
CDR3 protein: CASSDLLADSSYEQYF
CDR3 DNA: TGTGCCAGCAGTGATTTACTAGCGGACAGCTCCTACGAGCAGTACTTC

D gene: .
V gene: TRBV5-6
clone size: few
J gene: TRBJ1-4
CDR3 protein: CASSLATGGRDEKLFF
CDR3 DNA: TGTGCCAGCAGCTTGGCAACGGGGGGCCGCGATGAAAAACTGTTTTTT

D gene: TRBD2
V gene: TRBV2
clone size: .
J gene: TRBJ2-3
CDR3 protein: CASSEGLAGELFTDTQYF
CDR3 DNA: TGTGCCAGCAGTGAAGGACTAGCGGGAGAGCTTTTCACAGATACGCAGTATTTT

D gene: TRBD1
V gene: TRBV5-4
clone size: .
J gene: TRBJ1-2
CDR3 protein: CASSVRQGGGYTF
CDR3 DNA: TGTGCCAGCAGCGTTAGACAGGGAGGGGGCTACACCTTC

D gene: TRBD2
V gene: TRBV9
clone size: few
J gene: TRBJ2-2
CDR3 protein: CASSSKAGSGAGELFF
CDR3 DNA: TGTGCCAGCAGCTCCAAAGCGGGATCGGGGGCCGGGGAGCTGTTTTTT

D gene: .
V gene: TRBV28
clone size: .
J gene: TRBJ1-2
CDR3 protein: CASSFGGEGYTF
CDR3 DNA: TGTGCCAGCAGTTTTGGAGGGGAAGGCTACACCTTC

D gene: TRBD2
V gene: TRBV2
clone size: few
J gene: TRBJ2-7
CDR3 protein: CASSKRTSGIYEQYF
CDR3 DNA: TGTGCCAGCAGCAAAAGGACTAGCGGGATCTACGAGCAGTACTTC

D gene: .
V gene: TRBV25-1
clone size: .
J gene: TRBJ1-1
CDR3 protein: CASSAVFEAFF
CDR3 DNA: TGTGCCAGCAGTGCGGTTTTTGAAGCTTTCTTT